This T cell receptor beta chain derives from a study of T cell responses to AZD1222 COVID-19 vaccine. Profiling relied on immunoSEQ multiplex PCR, and the TCRdb table lists in-frame clones only, not all of them. The listing contains about 140,000 clones. Germline values: CDR1 SGHAT, CDR2 FQNNGV. With 6 bases removed from V and 4 bases from J, the gap between germline ends came to 18 bases. This CDR3 contains 15 residues. V usage is TRBV11-2 and J usage is TRBJ1-1, with D possibly TRBD1 on 6 matching bases. The sequencing sample was made of peripheral blood. The receptor's source is an adult in good health. The CDR3 nucleotides read TGTGCCAGCAGGCGAGGGGGGGAAGGGAGCACTGAAGCTTTCTTT. This gives the protein CASRRGGEGSTEAFF. The whole variable domain, remainder taken from reference TRBV11-2 and TRBJ1-1, is EAGVAQSPRYKIIEKRQSVAFWCNPISGHATLYWYQQILGQGPKLLIQFQNNGVVDDSQLPKDRFSAERLKGVDSTLKIQPAKLEDSAVYLCASRRGGEGSTEAFFGQGTRLTVV.